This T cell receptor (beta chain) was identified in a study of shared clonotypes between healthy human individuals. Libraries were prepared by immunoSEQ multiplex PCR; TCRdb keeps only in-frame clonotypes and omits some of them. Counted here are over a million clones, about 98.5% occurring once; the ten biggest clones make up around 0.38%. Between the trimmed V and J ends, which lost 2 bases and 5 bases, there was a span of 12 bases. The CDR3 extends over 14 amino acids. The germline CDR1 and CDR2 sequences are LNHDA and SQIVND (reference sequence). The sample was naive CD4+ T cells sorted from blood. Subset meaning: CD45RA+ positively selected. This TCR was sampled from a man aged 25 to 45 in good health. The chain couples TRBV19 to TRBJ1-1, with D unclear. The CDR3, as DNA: TGTGCCAGTAGTATATCCGAGTGGGAGACTGAAGCTTTCTTT. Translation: CASSISEWETEAFF.